This T cell receptor (beta chain) was observed in a study of CD8 T cells in ankylosing spondylitis (dated by TCRdb to the late 2010s). About the investigation overall: The study profiled T cell receptor beta repertoires in healthy donors and ankylosing spondylitis patients to find disease-linked TCR variants. The full study cohort comprised about 23 ankylosing spondylitis patients and some 100 healthy donors. Peripheral blood was sampled, and synovial fluid was also collected from ankylosing spondylitis patients. Broad study findings and their caveats: The disease-linked clones showed a CD8+ phenotype and occurred at relatively low frequencies in peripheral blood. Some of the motif variants had been reported before in the synovial fluid and blood of reactive arthritis patients, a finding that suggests common disease-initiation mechanisms. A TCR beta motif of several highly homologous amino acid variants appeared characteristic of blood from ankylosing spondylitis patients. According to the report, matched synovial fluid samples from ankylosing spondylitis patients were significantly enriched for the disease-linked clones.

The sample holds one count of this clonotype. What this receptor recognizes is not known. One base away there is no much larger clone; base qualities are not given. A single read counts as weak evidence. Instrument used: Illumina HiSeq 2500. TCR beta libraries were prepared by quantitative 5'-RACE with molecular barcodes. Turning to the authors' computational methods: To identify disease-linked TCR variants, a new computational method was used, one built on a probabilistic model of VDJ rearrangement. TCRdb applied fastp at Q25 and MiXCR to the public reads, then kept only in-frame beta chains. Records with the same CDR3 protein are collapsed into one entry carrying the most frequent genes and DNA. The V and J calls and clone size are TCRdb's, not the authors'. The sample table records just over 300,000 distinct CDR3 sequences; more than 20% of these occur just once. The ten largest clones take up 3.5% to 4.5% of the sample.

CDR1 and CDR2, looked up from the germline V gene, are SGHVS and FNYEAQ. The V and J ends are trimmed by 4 bases and 6 bases, leaving 11 bases between them. Its CDR3 holds 13 amino acids, cysteine through phenylalanine. The retained sequence is limited to the CDR3, 39 bases, with the frame set at the first base. The sample taken for sequencing was blood, either unsorted or a sorted T cell fraction (not recorded which). Rearrangement joined TRBV7-6 to TRBJ2-3; TRBD2 is possibly the D segment (6 matching bases). The origin of this receptor is a female donor with ankylosing spondylitis or in good health (not recorded which). The CDR3 in this case is CASSSRGIDTQYF. At the DNA level, the sequence is TGTGCCAGCAGCTCTCGCGGGATTGATACGCAGTATTTT.